Given below is one T cell receptor (beta chain) in context. The data were obtained in a study of blood T cell repertoires in COVID-19. Study-level background: Sites across the United States, Italy and Spain contributed samples from acute and convalescent COVID-19. Sample material is recorded as cDNA or gDNA derived from T cells, B-cell-depleted T cells, or PBMCs.

Per the germline V gene, CDR1 is LNHDA and CDR2 is SQIVND (reference sequence). V gave up 10 bases and J gave up 0 bases, with 15 bases separating them. CDR3 size: 14 residues. As originally analysed: Scientists estimated how many nucleated cells there were by amplifying reference gene primers. Clones were sequenced by immunoSEQ multiplex PCR, and TCRdb holds only the in-frame ones, with some missing. The V and J calls and the clone size are those of that table, but D and trimming were determined from the DNA. The sample yields 200,000 to 300,000 clones, 75% to 85% seen once. The clonotype was recovered from a woman aged 70 to 79 with acute or convalescent COVID-19. This chain connects TRBV19 to TRBJ1-1; maybe TRBD1 (6 bases). Sequencing was done on a sample of peripheral blood. Here the CDR3 DNA reads TGTGCCACCTCCGATGGACAGATGAACACTGAAGCTTTCTTT. It yields the protein CATSDGQMNTEAFF.